This TCR beta chain derives from a study of molecular identifiers for immune sequencing clone quantification. The overall study: Replicates involved a five-way split of RNA from approximately 20,000 or 98,000 naive CD8 cells, with sequencing of four.

The ends were cut back, 1 base at V and 1 base at J, with 4 bases in the middle. The germline V gene encodes CDR1 LNHNV and CDR2 YYDKDF (reference sequence). CDR3 length equals 13 residues. Broader study findings: Effector cells kept over 99% of their molecules in clones above 20 RNA copies, while naive cells kept under 1% there.

TCRdb reanalysed the PCR reads using MiXCR and keeps one entry per CDR3 protein. The table has about 640,000 distinct CDR3 sequences, just under 20% seen once. This clonotype was recorded many times. Its specificity is not known. This receptor was identified in a human donor in good health. Some libraries in this study had Jurkat cell RNA spiked in. Sequences were obtained from naive CD8+ T cells from blood, with Jurkat cell RNA spiked in. Described subset: FACS-sorted CD8+CD4-CCR7+CD45RA+ naive T cells. V usage is TRBV15 and J usage is TRBJ2-5, with D hard to call. Here the CDR3 reads CATSRVFQETQYF. CDR3 bases: TGTGCCACCAGCAGAGTTTTCCAAGAGACCCAGTACTTC.